This T cell receptor (beta chain) was sequenced for a study of CD8 T cells in Susac syndrome. The RNA input was about 0.5 to 1 ug, and it was reverse transcribed with random hexamers. TCR beta CDR3 was amplified by immunoSEQ covering 54 Vbeta and 13 Jbeta. One entry per CDR3 protein, called by TCRdb with MiXCR from the immunoSEQ multiplex PCR reads. The top ten hold roughly 0.096% of the sample, which has roughly 120,000 distinct CDR3 sequences, about 95% seen once. Sequencing of TCR beta covered CD8+ and CD4+ T cells obtained from blood. Negative isolation yielded CD4+ and CD8+ T cells, and FACS enriched TEMRA cells. The sample taken for sequencing was CD4+ T cells from PBMCs. The sequence derives from a human donor in good health.

This chain's CDR3 is CASSRTAYEQYF. CDR3 coding DNA: TGTGCCAGCAGTAGGACAGCGTACGAGCAGTACTTC. The V gene is TRBV6-2 or TRBV6-3, the J gene TRBJ2-7; D is perhaps TRBD1 (6 bases). Deletions cut 5 bases from V and 4 bases from J, with 9 bases between. The germline gives CDR1 MNHEY, CDR2 SVGEGT. The length of the CDR3 is 12 residues.